The clone carrying this T cell receptor beta chain showed up just a few times. Its antigen is not known. This entry belongs to a study of T cell repertoires in cytomegalovirus infection. Study overall: CMV epitopes used comprised recently identified HLA-C-restricted ones and well-studied HLA-B-restricted ones. Indications of both CMV infection and matching HLA type were provided by public TCR beta signatures. Study-wide points: The cumulative frequency of public TCR beta families distinguished individuals who carried CMV together with the relevant HLA. CMV-specific TCR beta clonotypes restricted by HLA-C dominated the ex vivo response.

TCRdb called the reads again in MiXCR, with one record for every CDR3 protein. The table lists a few hundred thousand distinct CDR3 sequences, 25% of them singletons, with approximately 12% in the top ten. This specimen consisted of cultured PBMCs, obtained from culture after CMV antigen stimulation. The clonotype was recovered from a human donor in good health (CMV status not recorded). Some clones in this sample may be carry-over from other donors' samples.

CDR3 DNA: TGCAGCGTGGCGAAGGCGGGACTAGGGGGAGATACGCAGTATTTT. Protein: CSVAKAGLGGDTQYF. The chain links TRBV29-1 to TRBJ2-3, with 8 nucleotides matching TRBD2. This CDR3 is 15 amino acids long. The germline CDR1 and CDR2 sequences are SQVTM and ANQGSEA. Germline trimming cut 6 bases from V and 5 bases from J; bases unmatched to any gene: 13.